Listed here are 4 T cell receptor beta chains from one sample, sequenced in a study of T cell repertoires in cytomegalovirus infection. These receptors are not linked to any known antigen. TCRdb processed the reads anew with MiXCR; each CDR3 protein has one entry. Found here are about 770,000 distinct CDR3 sequences, approximately 32% of them singletons; the top ten hold around 12%. The sequencing here drew on cultured CD8+ T cells from PBMCs, taken from culture after CMV antigen stimulation. These TCRs come from a human donor in good health (CMV status not recorded). Some clones in this sample may be carry-over from other donors' samples.

At least ten counts were recorded for this clonotype. The chain combines TRBV7-6 with TRBJ2-3; 8 nucleotides align to TRBD2. V lost 4 bases and J lost 2; bases outside the gene matches: 11. The germline CDR1 and CDR2 sequences are SGHVS and FNYEAQ. The CDR3 spans 17 residues. The CDR3 DNA reads as TGTGCCAGCAGCTCCGCCCAAGCGGGGGCTCTCACAGATACGCAGTATTTT. Amino acid sequence: CASSSAQAGALTDTQYF.

In nucleotides, the CDR3 is TGCAGTGCTAGAGTCGGCAGCCTCTATGGCTACACCTTC. The encoded protein is CSARVGSLYGYTF. The rearrangement joins TRBV20-1 to TRBJ1-2; no firm D call. The CDR3 contains 13 residues. Germline values: CDR1 DFQATT, CDR2 SNEGSKA (reference sequence). The V end was cut by 1 base, the J end by 4 bases, with 10 bases between.

This clonotype was counted between two and nine times. The chain is built from TRBV6-2 or TRBV6-3 and TRBJ2-7; D perhaps matches TRBD1 (5 bases). V lost 2 bases, J lost 6 bases, and 8 bases lay in between. CDR3 length equals 12 residues. Germline V gene sequence: CDR1 MNHEY, CDR2 SVGEGT. CDR3 nucleotides: TGTGCCAGCAGTTACGACAGCCTCGAGCAGTACGTC. Protein: CASSYDSLEQYV.

There are a few counts of this clonotype. V usage is TRBV11-3 and J usage is TRBJ2-1; 7 nucleotides align to TRBD2. The CDR3 has 18 residues. V was clipped by 2 bases and J by 2 bases; unmatched bases: 12. CDR1 and CDR2 from the germline V gene are SGHNT and YENEEA. CDR3 protein: CASSLYGIGGVPYNEQFF. The CDR3 nucleotides read TGTGCCAGCAGCTTATACGGAATTGGGGGGGTCCCCTACAATGAGCAGTTCTTC. Combining the CDR3 with reference TRBV11-3 and TRBJ2-1 gives the whole variable domain EAGVVQSPRYKIIEKKQPVAFWCNPISGHNTLYWYLQNLGQGPELLIRYENEEAVDDSQLPKDRFSAERLKGVDSTLKIQPAELGDSAVYLCASSLYGIGGVPYNEQFFGPGTRLTVL.